A selection of T cell receptor beta chains follows, all from one sample in a study of T cell changes during pregnancy in multiple sclerosis. TCRdb's table, derived via immunoSEQ multiplex PCR, lists solely in-frame clones and lacks some. This repertoire shows 10,000 or so clones, 83% found once; its top ten account for 15% to 20%. The starting material was CD8+ T cells from peripheral blood mononuclear cells, obtained in the third trimester of pregnancy. These receptors were taken from a female donor in good health, enrolled as a control in a pregnancy study. Each CDR3 is given with its conserved first and last residue. The D gene is left open where the match is weak. Where a row states a size, it is once, few, many or the class of an expanded clone; other rows omit it.

j_gene: TRBJ1-4
d_gene: TRBD1
v_gene: TRBV7-2
abundance: once
CDR3nt: TGTGCCAGCAGCTTAGCGGGACAGACCAATGAAAAACTGTTTTTT
CDR3aa: CASSLAGQTNEKLFF

j_gene: TRBJ2-1
d_gene: TRBD2
v_gene: TRBV6-4
abundance: few
CDR3nt: TGTGCCAGCAAGGCGGCTAGCGGGGGGAATGAGCAGTTCTTC
CDR3aa: CASKAASGGNEQFF

j_gene: TRBJ2-2
d_gene: TRBD1
v_gene: TRBV6-1
abundance: large
CDR3nt: TGTGCCAGCAGTGAACCCCCAGGGGGCAACACCGGGGAGCTGTTTTTT
CDR3aa: CASSEPPGGNTGELFF

j_gene: TRBJ1-1
d_gene: TRBD1
v_gene: TRBV4-2
abundance: -
CDR3nt: TGTGCCAGCAGCCAAGATGGGGGGACAGGGGGCACTGAAGCTTTCTTT
CDR3aa: CASSQDGGTGGTEAFF

j_gene: TRBJ2-7
d_gene: -
v_gene: TRBV28
abundance: -
CDR3nt: TGTGCCAGCAGTTTTCTTTTAGACGGACATACCTACGAGCAGTACTTC
CDR3aa: CASSFLLDGHTYEQYF

j_gene: TRBJ1-5
d_gene: -
v_gene: TRBV5-3
abundance: -
CDR3nt: TGTGCCAGAAGCGGGGGAGGGACGGGAAGCAATCAGCCCCAGCATTTT
CDR3aa: CARSGGGTGSNQPQHF

j_gene: TRBJ1-5
d_gene: -
v_gene: TRBV5-8
abundance: -
CDR3nt: TGTGCCAGCAGCCGATACTCGACAGTTTATCAGCCCCAGCATTTT
CDR3aa: CASSRYSTVYQPQHF

j_gene: TRBJ1-2
d_gene: -
v_gene: TRBV30
abundance: -
CDR3nt: TGTGCCTGGAGTGTACAGGCCGGCTACACCTTC
CDR3aa: CAWSVQAGYTF

j_gene: TRBJ2-5
d_gene: TRBD2
v_gene: TRBV15
abundance: -
CDR3nt: TGTGCCACCAGCAGCGAAGCGGGGGGGTCGGAGACCCAGTACTTC
CDR3aa: CATSSEAGGSETQYF

j_gene: TRBJ1-1
d_gene: -
v_gene: TRBV4-3
abundance: -
CDR3nt: TGCGCCAGCAGCCAAGATTTCAGGGAACTTAACACTGAAGCTTTCTTT
CDR3aa: CASSQDFRELNTEAFF

j_gene: TRBJ2-1
d_gene: TRBD2
v_gene: TRBV27
abundance: -
CDR3nt: TGTGCCAGCAGTCTGACACTAGCGGATTCCTACAATGAGCAGTTCTTC
CDR3aa: CASSLTLADSYNEQFF

j_gene: TRBJ2-7
d_gene: TRBD1
v_gene: TRBV10-3
abundance: medium-sized
CDR3nt: TGTGCCATCAGAAAGACAGGGGACGTCGACGAGCAGTACTTC
CDR3aa: CAIRKTGDVDEQYF

j_gene: TRBJ2-7
d_gene: -
v_gene: TRBV25-1
abundance: -
CDR3nt: TGTGCCAGCAGTGGAGGGGGTGAGCAGTACTTC
CDR3aa: CASSGGGEQYF

j_gene: TRBJ2-7
d_gene: TRBD2
v_gene: TRBV28
abundance: -
CDR3nt: TGTGCCAGCAGAGGGGGGACTAGCCCCCTCTCCGAGCAGTACTTC
CDR3aa: CASRGGTSPLSEQYF

j_gene: TRBJ1-2
d_gene: -
v_gene: TRBV14
abundance: -
CDR3nt: TGTGCCAGCAGCCAAGATCCCCCGGGGATGGCTCTTGGCTACACCTTC
CDR3aa: CASSQDPPGMALGYTF

j_gene: TRBJ2-7
d_gene: TRBD2
v_gene: TRBV7-6
abundance: -
CDR3nt: TGTGCCAGCAGCCCTCCGGGACTAGCGGGGCCCTACGAGCAGTACTTC
CDR3aa: CASSPPGLAGPYEQYF

j_gene: TRBJ2-1
d_gene: TRBD2
v_gene: TRBV11-2
abundance: -
CDR3nt: TGTGCCAGCAGCTCCGCGACTAGCCCAGCCGGGAATGAGCAGTTCTTC
CDR3aa: CASSSATSPAGNEQFF

j_gene: TRBJ2-5
d_gene: TRBD2
v_gene: TRBV4-2
abundance: few
CDR3nt: TGTGCCAGCAGCCAAGGGAGCGGGGGGCAAGAGACCCAGTACTTC
CDR3aa: CASSQGSGGQETQYF

j_gene: TRBJ2-2
d_gene: TRBD1
v_gene: TRBV7-9
abundance: -
CDR3nt: TGTGCCAGCAGCTTAATCTTCGGGACAGCTAACACCGGGGAGCTGTTTTTT
CDR3aa: CASSLIFGTANTGELFF

j_gene: TRBJ2-2
d_gene: -
v_gene: TRBV6-4
abundance: -
CDR3nt: TGTGCCAGCAGGGATAACCTAGACGGGGGTAGCACCGGGGAGCTGTTTTTT
CDR3aa: CASRDNLDGGSTGELFF

j_gene: TRBJ1-5
d_gene: -
v_gene: TRBV6-5
abundance: -
CDR3nt: TGTGCCAGCAGTCCCGGCCGATGGGGGCCGCAGCATTTT
CDR3aa: CASSPGRWGPQHF

j_gene: TRBJ2-1
d_gene: -
v_gene: TRBV6-4
abundance: -
CDR3nt: TGTGCCAGCAGTTCCGAGGACAGTTCTGATGAGCAGTTCTTC
CDR3aa: CASSSEDSSDEQFF

j_gene: TRBJ1-6
d_gene: -
v_gene: TRBV9
abundance: medium-sized
CDR3nt: TGTGCCAGCGGGGGGGGAAATAATTCACCCCTCCACTTT
CDR3aa: CASGGGNNSPLHF

j_gene: TRBJ1-1
d_gene: TRBD1
v_gene: TRBV5-5
abundance: -
CDR3nt: TGTGCCAGCAGCTTACGACAGGGGGCCGGGAACACTGAAGCTTTCTTT
CDR3aa: CASSLRQGAGNTEAFF

j_gene: TRBJ1-2
d_gene: -
v_gene: TRBV9
abundance: -
CDR3nt: TGTGCCAGCAGCGCAGAACCGACGGGAAACTATGGCTACACCTTC
CDR3aa: CASSAEPTGNYGYTF